This T cell receptor (beta chain) was recovered during a study of response to subunit inactivated influenza vaccine. Trimming removed 3 bases at V and 2 bases at J, with 9 bases between. CDR3 length equals 14 residues. The germline V gene encodes CDR1 MNHNS and CDR2 SASEGT. One entry per CDR3 protein, called by TCRdb with MiXCR from the RT-PCR reads. The table lists 450,000 to 700,000 distinct CDR3 sequences, approximately 14% of them singletons, with around 10% in the top ten. This clonotype has a count of ten or more. This material consisted of PBMCs from blood, taken 12 days after vaccination. The TCR was taken from a man aged 50 or older who received an inactivated influenza vaccine. The V call is TRBV6-1, the J call TRBJ2-3; D perhaps matches TRBD1 (6 bases). The CDR3 DNA is TGTGCCAGCAGTGACCGGGACAACACAGATACGCAGTATTTT. Translating gives CASSDRDNTDTQYF.